The source of this T cell receptor (beta chain) is a study of T cell responses to AZD1222 COVID-19 vaccine. The CDR3 is 16 amino acids. CDR1 is SEHNR, CDR2 FQNEAQ, per germline (reference sequence). The V end lost 5 bases, the J end lost 0 bases, and 14 bases lay between the germline ends. Repertoires were generated with immunoSEQ multiplex PCR, while TCRdb's copy carries only in-frame clones and drops some. Here the sample spans 100,000 to 150,000 clones, roughly 86% being singletons. This clone showed up just once. No antigen is known for it. Study observations and caveats: Nearly half of spike-specific TCRs reportedly target unmutated variant regions. Baseline seropositivity occurred in only a handful of AZD1222 recipients. Rises in breadth and depth of Spike-specific TCRs came after two AZD1222 doses.

The sequencing here drew on peripheral blood, taken on day 0 of AZD1222 vaccination. This receptor was taken from an adult in good health. The chain combines TRBV7-9 with TRBJ2-1; possible D gene TRBD1, 6 bases. The CDR3 bases are TGTGCCAGCAGCATTTCCAGGGGCCCCTCCTACAATGAGCAGTTCTTC. Translated, it gives CASSISRGPSYNEQFF. Supplemented by reference TRBV7-9 and TRBJ2-1, the full variable domain reads DTGVSQNPRHKITKRGQNVTFRCDPISEHNRLYWYRQTLGQGPEFLTYFQNEAQLEKSRLLSDRFSAERPKGSFSTLEIQRTEQGDSAMYLCASSISRGPSYNEQFFGPGTRLTVL.